What follows is one T cell receptor (beta chain) and its context. The entry originates in a study of blood T cell repertoires in COVID-19. As for the study in general: COVID-19 samples, acute and convalescent, were from the United States, Italy and Spain.

This CDR3 contains 15 residues. In the study's own analysis: Reference gene primer amplification in the assay estimated nucleated cell counts. TCRdb's copy holds only in-frame clones and misses some; the assay was immunoSEQ multiplex PCR. That table gives V, J and clone size, and the DNA gave D and trimming. The sample yields a few hundred thousand clones, 70% to 90% seen once. Which cohort a participant joined came from the clinical history participants gave. The genes are TRBV21-1 and TRBJ2-7; TRBD1, the table's D call, was not compared with the DNA. TRBV21-1 is a documented pseudogene. The specimen sequenced was PBMCs or T cells enriched from blood (not recorded which). The clonotype originates from a man in his forties who had recovered from COVID-19. CDR3 in DNA: TGTGCCAGTACCATCCCGGGGACAGGGGGTTTAGAGCAGTACTTC. Residues: CASTIPGTGGLEQYF.